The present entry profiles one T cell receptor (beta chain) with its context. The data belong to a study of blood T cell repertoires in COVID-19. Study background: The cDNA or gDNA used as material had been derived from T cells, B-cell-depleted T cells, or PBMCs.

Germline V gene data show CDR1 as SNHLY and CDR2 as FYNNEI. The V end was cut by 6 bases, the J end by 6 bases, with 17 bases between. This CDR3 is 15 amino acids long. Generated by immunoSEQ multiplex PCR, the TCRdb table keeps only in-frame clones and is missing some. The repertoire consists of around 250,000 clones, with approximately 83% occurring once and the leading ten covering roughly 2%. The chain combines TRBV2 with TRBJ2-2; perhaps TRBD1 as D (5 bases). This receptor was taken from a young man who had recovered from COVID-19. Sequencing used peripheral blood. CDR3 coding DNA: TGTGCCAGCAGGGAGTCTGACAGAGGCCCCGGGGAGCTGTTTTTT. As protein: CASRESDRGPGELFF. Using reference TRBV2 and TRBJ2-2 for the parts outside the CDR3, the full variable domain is EPEVTQTPSHQVTQMGQEVILRCVPISNHLYFYWYRQILGQKVEFLVSFYNNEISEKSEIFDDQFSVERPDGSNFTLKIRSTKLEDSAMYFCASRESDRGPGELFFGEGSRLTVL.